The next 26 T cell receptor beta chains were all read from a single sample in a study of CXCR3-negative and CXCR3-positive naive CD8 T cells. No antigen has been assigned to these receptors. UMI-labeled TRB cDNA libraries were prepared by 5' RACE. With the 5' RACE reads reprocessed, TCRdb shows one record per CDR3 protein and no DNA. Recorded for this sample: about 50,000 distinct CDR3 sequences. Overall study results and limits: TRB CDR3s were more hydrophobic in CXCR3-positive than in CXCR3-negative naive cells.

Sequenced material: naive CXCR3+ CD8+ T cells from blood. The subset is: CD45RO-CCR7+CD27+CD95- naive CD8+ T cells expressing CXCR3 (TNR3+). The receptor set was obtained from a human donor in good health. Some clones in this sample may be carry-over from other donors' samples.

The chain links TRBV11-2 to TRBJ2-7; TCRdb lists TRBD1, though no DNA is available to test this call. There are 16 residues in the CDR3. Germline V lookup: CDR1 SGHAT, CDR2 FQNNGV. Here the CDR3 reads CASSPHDREISYEQYF.

The chain recombines TRBV9 with TRBJ2-7; TCRdb reports TRBD1, a call that lacks DNA to check it against. Germline assignment: CDR1 SGDLS and CDR2 YYNGEE. This CDR3 has 13 amino acids. CDR3 sequence: CASSTGQGNEQYF.

This chain joins TRBV27 and TRBJ1-5; the TCRdb D gene call, TRBD1, has no DNA to confirm it. Germline values: CDR1 MNHEY, CDR2 SMNVEV (reference sequence). This CDR3 is built from 15 residues. The CDR3 region is CASSLYGQGNQPQHF.

The chain joins TRBV18 to TRBJ2-3. From germline, CDR1 is KGHSH and CDR2 LQKENI. The CDR3 extends over 13 amino acids. CDR3: CASSPALSDTQYF.

The J gene is TRBJ2-1, the V gene TRBV9; checking the TCRdb D call of TRBD1 is not possible without DNA. The CDR3 is 15 amino acids. Germline CDR1 reads SGDLS; CDR2 reads YYNGEE. CDR3: CASSVSGTPANEQFF.

The V and J genes are TRBV12-3 or TRBV12-4 and TRBJ1-6; TCRdb selects TRBD1, and the lack of DNA leaves this call unchecked. The CDR3 runs to 15 residues. CDR3 residues: CASSPAGTGVSPLHF.

This chain links TRBV6-2 or TRBV6-3 with TRBJ2-2. The germline V gene encodes CDR1 MNHEY and CDR2 SVGEGT. The CDR3 has 14 amino acids. The CDR3 loop is CASSLKVWTGELFF.

The gene calls are TRBV14 and TRBJ2-1; the D gene TCRdb calls, TRBD1, cannot be checked with no DNA. Germline V gives CDR1 SGHDN, CDR2 FVKESK. The CDR3 covers 17 residues. The CDR3 loop reads CASSQDEQASTYNEQFF.

V gene TRBV18 combines with J gene TRBJ1-1; checking the TCRdb D call of TRBD1 is not possible without DNA. There are 15 residues in the CDR3. Germline V gives CDR1 KGHSH, CDR2 LQKENI. The CDR3 is CASSPPGQGNTEAFF. Looking up the rest from reference TRBV18 and TRBJ1-1 gives the full variable domain: NAGVMQNPRHLVRRRGQEARLRCSPMKGHSHVYWYRQLPEEGLKFMVYLQKENIIDESGMPKERFSAEFPKEGPSILRIQQVVRGDSAAYFCASSPPGQGNTEAFFGQGTRLTVV.

The rearrangement uses TRBV29-1 and TRBJ1-3. CDR3 length: 13 residues. CDR1 is SQVTM and CDR2 is ANQGSEA in the germline V gene. This CDR3 reads CSVEGDSRNTIYF.

V is TRBV5-1 and J is TRBJ2-7. This CDR3 has 13 residues. Germline V gene data show CDR1 as SGHRS and CDR2 as YFSETQ. The CDR3 loop reads CASSLADPHEQYF. The full variable domain, its missing parts supplied by reference TRBV5-1 and TRBJ2-7, is KAGVTQTPRYLIKTRGQQVTLSCSPISGHRSVSWYQQTPGQGLQFLFEYFSETQRNKGNFPGRFSGRQFSNSRSEMNVSTLELGDSALYLCASSLADPHEQYFGPGTRLTVT.

The V gene is TRBV28, the J gene TRBJ2-1; TCRdb's assignment of TRBD2 cannot be checked, as there is no DNA. This CDR3 contains 15 residues. Germline V gene data show CDR1 as MDHEN and CDR2 as SYDVKM. CDR3 loop: CASSRLAGGPSEQFF.

The rearrangement links TRBV4-1 to TRBJ2-3; TCRdb returns TRBD1, unconfirmable since there is no DNA. The CDR3 spans 18 residues. Germline V CDR1 and CDR2: MGHRA, YSYEKL. This CDR3 is CASSQDGVPGQGTDTQYF.

This chain joins TRBV28 and TRBJ2-7; TCRdb picks TRBD1, but there is no DNA to check that call. The length of the CDR3 is 16 residues. CDR1 is MDHEN and CDR2 is SYDVKM in the germline V gene. The CDR3 reads CASSLSGTGITYEQYF.

J is TRBJ2-2 and V is TRBV14; the D call from TCRdb, TRBD1, cannot be confirmed without DNA. CDR1 and CDR2 (germline): SGHDN, FVKESK. This CDR3 has 17 residues. CDR3 region: CASSQDRQGADTGELFF.

The CDR3 loop reads CASSQDQEGSYEQYF. This chain connects TRBV4-3 to TRBJ2-7; TCRdb outputs TRBD2, but without DNA this stays unchecked. The germline V gene has CDR1 LGHNA and CDR2 YSLEER. The CDR3 is 15 residues long.

The genes are TRBV11-3 and TRBJ2-3; the TCRdb D gene call, TRBD2, has no DNA to confirm it. This CDR3 contains 15 residues. Germline V gene data show CDR1 as SGHNT and CDR2 as YENEEA. The chain's CDR3 is CASSLVGGEADTQYF.

The chain uses TRBV20-1 and TRBJ1-6; TCRdb's D gene call, TRBD1, goes unchecked for lack of DNA. The CDR3 length is 16 residues. CDR1 and CDR2 from the germline V gene are DFQATT and SNEGSKA (reference sequence). The CDR3 region is CSASFDRGRFNSPLHF.

This sequence joins TRBV11-2 and TRBJ2-2; TCRdb indicates TRBD2, and absent DNA this call remains unverified. The CDR3 loop spans 18 amino acids. Germline V CDR1 and CDR2: SGHAT, FQNNGV. This CDR3 reads CASSLGLAGGLNTGELFF.

The genes are TRBV4-3 and TRBJ2-7; no DNA is available, so the TRBD2 call from TCRdb remains unchecked. The germline V gene has CDR1 LGHNA and CDR2 YSLEER. The CDR3 has 15 residues. This CDR3 is CASSQDKAGYHEQYF.

The chain couples TRBV12-3 or TRBV12-4 to TRBJ1-5; TCRdb lists TRBD1, though no DNA is available to test this call. The length of the CDR3 is 14 residues. CDR3: CASSRDRNNQPQHF.

J is TRBJ2-7 and V is TRBV12-3 or TRBV12-4. CDR3 length: 13 residues. The CDR3: CASSLRILYEQYF.

The rearrangement joins TRBV4-3 to TRBJ1-2; TCRdb selects TRBD1, and the lack of DNA leaves this call unchecked. The CDR3 runs 15 residues. The germline gives CDR1 LGHNA, CDR2 YSLEER. The CDR3: CASSQERGGYYGYTF.

The chain carries TRBV7-8 and TRBJ1-6; there is no DNA to check the TCRdb D call of TRBD1. Germline CDR1 is SGHVS and CDR2 is FQNEAQ. The CDR3 is 15 residues long. CDR3 protein: CASSLPRDGNSPLHF.

The chain couples TRBV12-3 or TRBV12-4 to TRBJ2-7; TCRdb selects TRBD2, and the lack of DNA leaves this call unchecked. The CDR3 runs 13 residues. CDR3 sequence reads: CASHGGWDNEQYF.

The chain links TRBV10-3 to TRBJ2-7. This CDR3 is 14 amino acids long. Germline V CDR1 and CDR2: ENHRY, SYGVKD. CDR3 residues: CAISEADNPYEQYF.